This TCR beta chain emerged from a study of shared clonotypes between healthy human individuals (TCRdb year 2020). About the full investigation: A couple of women and three men aged 18 to 49 years were included in the cohort. For each donor, CD4 naive and CD4 memory were each run on three plates, CD8 naive on two plates, and CD8 memory on one plate. Blood TCR repertoires of roughly 5 healthy adults were deeply sequenced to estimate repertoire size and the extent of clonotype sharing between individuals. Different laboratories and diverse techniques were used to prepare libraries and sequence TCR repertoires, to increase sequencing depth and limit assay-specific biases. Between about 0.8 and 9 billion PBMCs per donor were obtained by leukapheresis. Paper-wide results and their limitations: Naive subsets generally had larger estimated clonotype richness than memory subsets. Because the study included only a small number of donors, the genetic and exposure-history diversity represented was limited. Sampling was restricted to blood, and TCR repertoires in tissues likely differ from the TCR repertoires found in blood. Pairwise subsampling indicated that sequencing depth was expected to affect the degree of clonotype sharing among donors. Sharing across a few donors was observed for 5% to 6.5% of naive CD4, less than 4% of naive CD8, 2% to 2.5% of memory CD4, and 0.4% of memory CD8 clonotypes. Incomplete sequencing was indicated by rarefaction of sorted-subset datasets, despite the large sequencing depth. Higher generation probabilities were observed for clonotypes shared by all four sorted-subset donors than for non-shared clonotypes.

On this clone itself: Its recognized antigen is unknown. Base qualities are not provided; no much larger clone lies one nucleotide away.

Donors were healthy HIV-negative adults with no recently reported acute infections or vaccinations. All donors were Caucasian adults living in Nashville, Tennessee, USA. CD4+ T cells were enriched by magnetic negative selection, after which naive cells were positively selected on CD45RA and the negative fraction was taken as the memory subset. After blood collection by leukapheresis, PBMCs were isolated using Ficoll-Histopaque density gradient centrifugation and then cryopreserved in the vapor phase of liquid nitrogen. Analytical flow cytometry was used to check the purity and quantity of each magnetically sorted T cell population. Genomic DNA was isolated from every sorted fraction and measured by UV absorbance on a Nanodrop 2000c. Unmatched junction bases come to 8, with V trimmed by 3 bases and J by 6 bases. CDR1 and CDR2, per the germline V gene (reference sequence), are LNHDA and SQIVND. The CDR3, from cysteine to phenylalanine, totals 14 residues. Of all the DNA, just the CDR3 is kept, 42 bases in frame from base 1.

Using the deep immunoSEQ assay, multiplex PCR amplified TCR CDR3 regions from genomic DNA. Genomic DNA extracted from each cell subset was distributed evenly over all wells of several immunoSEQ 96-well plates, and each plate served as one replicate. For sorted subsets, approximately 0.2 ug of genomic DNA, equivalent to 25,000 to 35,000 T cell genomes, went into each replicate PCR. Purified libraries were measured with a Qubit 3.0 fluorometer, size-checked on a Bioanalyzer 2100, and measured again with the KAPA Library Quantification kit. A separate single-read 150-cycle Illumina NextSeq 550 flow cell was used to sequence each immunoSEQ 96-well plate. The study's own analysis went as follows. Because the immunoSEQ output included only junctional sequences and no quality scores, the filtering could not be the same as the filtering used for full-length reads. To assign V/J genes and CDR3, sequences were annotated against IMGT germline references using PyIR, a Python wrapper for IgBLAST v1.9. Reads with weak V/J assignments (E-value above 1e-6), missing CDR3, stop codons, out-of-frame junctions, or ambiguous translated residues were removed. V3J clonotypes were defined as sequences sharing an identical inferred V gene, J gene, and CDR3 amino acid sequence. Percentage overlap between repertoires was computed as shared unique clonotypes divided by the size of the smaller repertoire. Richness of each repertoire was evaluated using RTK rarefaction, the Chao1 estimator, and Recon v2.1 estimates of unobserved clonotypes. For all TCRbeta clonotypes obtained by the gDNA method from several donors, generation probabilities were computed with OLGA. TCRdb took this table from immuneACCESS and kept in-frame rearrangements with V and J called. Such tables lack part of the clones; where checked against another copy, unresolved V genes explain under half of the gap, and the rest is unexplained. The V and J calls and the clone size are those of that table, but D and trimming were determined from the DNA. The sample has 500,000 or so clones on record, about 96% of them singletons. The ten largest clones take up under 0.065% of the sample.

Sequenced sample: naive CD4+ T cells sorted from blood. The label giving this sample's cell subset or site can be read as: CD45RA+ positively selected. The chain was built from TRBV19 and TRBJ2-7; 7 nucleotides in the junction match TRBD1. The sequence was obtained from a woman in her twenties or thirties in good health. The CDR3: CASSMEGGMREQYF. The nucleotide sequence reads as follows: TGTGCCAGTAGTATGGAAGGGGGCATGCGCGAGCAGTACTTC.